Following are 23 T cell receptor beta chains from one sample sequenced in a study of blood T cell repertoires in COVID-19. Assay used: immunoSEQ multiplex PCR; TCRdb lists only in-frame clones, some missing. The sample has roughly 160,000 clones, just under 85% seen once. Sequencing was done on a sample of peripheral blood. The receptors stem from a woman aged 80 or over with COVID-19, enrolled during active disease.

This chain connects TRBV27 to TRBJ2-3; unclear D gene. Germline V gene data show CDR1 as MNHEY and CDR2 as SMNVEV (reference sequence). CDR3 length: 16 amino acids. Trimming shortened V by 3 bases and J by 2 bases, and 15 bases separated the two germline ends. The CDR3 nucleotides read TGTGCCAGCAGTTTTTCTAGTTTCCCATACACAGATACGCAGTATTTT. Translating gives CASSFSSFPYTDTQYF.

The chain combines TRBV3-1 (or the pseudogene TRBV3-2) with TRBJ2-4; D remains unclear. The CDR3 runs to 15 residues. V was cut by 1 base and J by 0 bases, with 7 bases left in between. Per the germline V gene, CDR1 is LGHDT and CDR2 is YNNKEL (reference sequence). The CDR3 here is CASSQAPLAKNIQYF. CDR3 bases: TGTGCCAGCAGCCAAGCCCCCTTAGCCAAAAACATTCAGTACTTC.

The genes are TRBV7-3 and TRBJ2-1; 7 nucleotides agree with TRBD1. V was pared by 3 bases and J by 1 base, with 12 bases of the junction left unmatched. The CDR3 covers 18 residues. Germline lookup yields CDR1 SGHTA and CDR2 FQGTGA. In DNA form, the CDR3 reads TGTGCCAGCAGCTTCTTTACGCGGACAGGCTCATCCTACAATGAGCAGTTCTTC. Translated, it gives CASSFFTRTGSSYNEQFF.

CDR3 DNA sequence: TGTGCCAGCAGTACACAGGGGACTGGGGCCAACGTCCTGACTTTC. Protein sequence: CASSTQGTGANVLTF. The chain uses TRBV2 and TRBJ2-6, with 7 bases lining up with TRBD1. Per germline, CDR1 SNHLY and CDR2 FYNNEI. V shed 5 bases, J shed 2 bases, and the junction held 3 bases outside the gene matches. This CDR3 has 15 residues.

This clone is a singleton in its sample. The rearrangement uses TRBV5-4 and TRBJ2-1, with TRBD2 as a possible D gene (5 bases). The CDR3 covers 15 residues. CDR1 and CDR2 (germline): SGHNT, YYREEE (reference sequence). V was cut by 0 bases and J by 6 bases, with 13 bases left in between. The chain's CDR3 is CASSLDPRRGNEQFF. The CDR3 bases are TGTGCCAGCAGCTTGGACCCGCGCCGGGGCAATGAGCAGTTCTTC.

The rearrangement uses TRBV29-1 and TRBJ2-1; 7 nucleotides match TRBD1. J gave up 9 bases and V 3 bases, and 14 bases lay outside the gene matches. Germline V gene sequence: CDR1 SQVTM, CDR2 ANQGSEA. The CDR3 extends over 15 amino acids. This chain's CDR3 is CSVEGTNRGWGEQFF. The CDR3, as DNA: TGCAGCGTTGAGGGGACGAACAGGGGTTGGGGTGAGCAGTTCTTC.

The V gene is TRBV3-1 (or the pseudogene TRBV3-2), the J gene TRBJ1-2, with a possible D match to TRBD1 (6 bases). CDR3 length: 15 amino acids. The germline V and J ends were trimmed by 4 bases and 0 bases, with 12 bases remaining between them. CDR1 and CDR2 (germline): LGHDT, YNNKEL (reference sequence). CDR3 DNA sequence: TGTGCCAGCAGCCTGGGGGCACACACTAACTATGGCTACACCTTC. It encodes CASSLGAHTNYGYTF.

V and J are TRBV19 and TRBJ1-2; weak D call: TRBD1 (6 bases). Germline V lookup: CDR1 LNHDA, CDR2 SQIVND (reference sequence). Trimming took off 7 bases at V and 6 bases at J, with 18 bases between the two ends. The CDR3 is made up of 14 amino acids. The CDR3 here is CASIGEGESNGYTF. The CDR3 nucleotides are TGTGCCAGTATAGGAGAGGGGGAATCAAATGGCTACACCTTC.

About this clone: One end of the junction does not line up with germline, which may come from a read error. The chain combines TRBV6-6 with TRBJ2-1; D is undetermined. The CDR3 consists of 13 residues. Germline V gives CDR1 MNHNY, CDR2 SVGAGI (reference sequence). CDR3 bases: TGTGCCAGCAGTTACTCGACTCTCGTTATGGTGGTCTTC. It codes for CASSYSTLVMVVF.

CDR3 nucleotide sequence: TGTGCCAGCAGTTACCAGGACAGGGGCCCCCTTTGGGCTTTCTTT. It encodes CASSYQDRGPLWAFF. The chain recombines TRBV6-5 with TRBJ1-1; 9 bases match TRBD1. V was pared by 2 bases and J by 11 bases, with 12 bases of the junction left unmatched. The CDR3 length is 15 residues. Germline CDR1 and CDR2: MNHEY and SVGAGI.

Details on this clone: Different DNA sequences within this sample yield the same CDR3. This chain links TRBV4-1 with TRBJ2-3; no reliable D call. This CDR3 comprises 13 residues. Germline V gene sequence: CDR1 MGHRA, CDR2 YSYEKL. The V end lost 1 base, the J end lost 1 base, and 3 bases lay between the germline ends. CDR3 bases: TGCGCCAGCAGCCAAGCCGGCACAGATACGCAGTATTTT. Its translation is CASSQAGTDTQYF.

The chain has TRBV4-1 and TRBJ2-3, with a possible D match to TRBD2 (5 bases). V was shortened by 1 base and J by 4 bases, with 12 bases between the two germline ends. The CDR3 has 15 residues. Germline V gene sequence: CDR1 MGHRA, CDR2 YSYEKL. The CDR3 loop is CASSQAGIGADTQYF. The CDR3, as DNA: TGCGCCAGCAGCCAAGCGGGGATTGGAGCAGATACGCAGTATTTT.

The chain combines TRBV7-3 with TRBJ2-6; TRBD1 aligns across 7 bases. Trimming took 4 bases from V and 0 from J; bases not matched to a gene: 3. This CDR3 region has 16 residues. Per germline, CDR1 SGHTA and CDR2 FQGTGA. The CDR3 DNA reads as TGTGCCAGCAGCTCGGACAGGTCCTCTGGGGCCAACGTCCTGACTTTC. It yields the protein CASSSDRSSGANVLTF.

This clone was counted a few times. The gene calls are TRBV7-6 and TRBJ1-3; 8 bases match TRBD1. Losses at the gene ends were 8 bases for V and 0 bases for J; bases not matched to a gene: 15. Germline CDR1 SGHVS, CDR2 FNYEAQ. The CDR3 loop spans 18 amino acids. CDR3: CASRPEMGQAHSGNTIYF. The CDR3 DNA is TGTGCCAGCCGCCCCGAAATGGGACAGGCACACTCTGGAAACACCATATATTTT.

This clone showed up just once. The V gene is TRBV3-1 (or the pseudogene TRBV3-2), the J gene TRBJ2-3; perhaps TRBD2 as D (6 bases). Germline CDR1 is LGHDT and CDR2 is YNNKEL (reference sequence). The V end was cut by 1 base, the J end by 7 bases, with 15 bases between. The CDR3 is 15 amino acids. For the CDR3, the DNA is TGTGCCAGCAGCCAAGGGAGGCCTAGCGCGAATACGCAGTATTTT. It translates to CASSQGRPSANTQYF.

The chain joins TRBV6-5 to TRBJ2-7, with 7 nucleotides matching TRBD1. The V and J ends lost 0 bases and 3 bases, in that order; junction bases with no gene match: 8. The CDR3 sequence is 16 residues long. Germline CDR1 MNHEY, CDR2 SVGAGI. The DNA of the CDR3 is TGTGCCAGCAGTTACTCGGTTGGGACAGAACTCTACGAGCAGTACTTC. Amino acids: CASSYSVGTELYEQYF.

The DNA for the CDR3 is TGTGCCAGCTCACCATCAGCAGGGTCCGTCTATGGCTACACCTTC. Amino acids: CASSPSAGSVYGYTF. V and J are TRBV18 and TRBJ1-2, with D perhaps matching TRBD1 (5 bases). The V and J ends lost 2 bases and 4 bases respectively, with 14 bases between them. Germline V lookup: CDR1 KGHSH, CDR2 LQKENI. The CDR3 is 15 residues long.

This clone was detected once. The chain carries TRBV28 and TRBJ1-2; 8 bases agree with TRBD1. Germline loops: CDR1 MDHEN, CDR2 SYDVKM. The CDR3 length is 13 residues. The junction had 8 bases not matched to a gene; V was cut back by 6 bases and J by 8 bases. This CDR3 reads CASRLGQGGGYTF. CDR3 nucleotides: TGTGCCAGCAGGCTAGGACAGGGAGGAGGCTACACCTTC.

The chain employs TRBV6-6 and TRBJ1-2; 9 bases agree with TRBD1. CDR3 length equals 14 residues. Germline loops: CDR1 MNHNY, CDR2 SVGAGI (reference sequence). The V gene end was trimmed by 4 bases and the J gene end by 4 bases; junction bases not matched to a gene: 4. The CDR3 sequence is CASSSGTGTYGYTF. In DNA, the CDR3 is TGTGCCAGCAGTTCCGGGACAGGGACCTATGGCTACACCTTC.

The CDR3 coding sequence is TGTGCCGGGCTTGGCACCGGGGAGCTGTTTTTT. It specifies CAGLGTGELFF. V usage is TRBV2 and J usage is TRBJ2-2; D gene unclear. CDR1 and CDR2 (germline): SNHLY, FYNNEI. V was trimmed by 11 bases and J by 4 bases, leaving 8 bases between them. CDR3 length: 11 residues.

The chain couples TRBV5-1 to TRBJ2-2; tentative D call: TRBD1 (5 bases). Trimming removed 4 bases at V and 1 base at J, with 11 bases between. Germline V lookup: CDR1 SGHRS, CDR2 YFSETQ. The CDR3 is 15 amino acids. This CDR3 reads CASSLATVNTGELFF. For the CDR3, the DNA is TGCGCCAGCAGCCTCGCGACAGTGAACACCGGGGAGCTGTTTTTT.

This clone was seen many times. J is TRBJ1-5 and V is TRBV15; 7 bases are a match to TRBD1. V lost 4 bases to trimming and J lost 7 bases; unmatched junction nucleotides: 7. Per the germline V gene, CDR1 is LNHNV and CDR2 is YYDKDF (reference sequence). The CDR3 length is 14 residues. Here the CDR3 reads CATSIGQEEQPQHF. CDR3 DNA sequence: TGTGCCACCAGCATCGGACAGGAGGAACAGCCCCAGCATTTT.

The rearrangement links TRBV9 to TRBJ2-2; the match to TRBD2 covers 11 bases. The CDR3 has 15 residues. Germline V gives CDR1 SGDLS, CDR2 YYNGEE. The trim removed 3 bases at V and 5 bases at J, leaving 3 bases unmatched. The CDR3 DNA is TGTGCCAGCAGCGCACTAGCGGGGGTTACCGGGGAGCTGTTTTTT. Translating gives CASSALAGVTGELFF.